What follows are 29 T cell receptor beta chains derived from one specimen sequenced in a study of regulatory T cells in long-lasting Graves disease. Construction of TCR beta libraries relied on iRepertoire HTBI primers and on Arm-PCR targeting CDR3 regions. TCRdb reprocessed the multiplex PCR reads via MiXCR and lists one record per CDR3 protein. The sample holds 420,000 or so distinct CDR3 sequences, less than 20% seen once. Time point meaning: newly diagnosed GD, antithyroid drugs for less than 3 months. Researchers made the TCR library from RNA that was extracted from PBMCs. These data also formed part of another study, on T cells in Graves' hyperthyroidism and ophthalmopathy.

The sequencing here drew on peripheral blood mononuclear cells (PBMCs), taken at new diagnosis, from a patient treated with antithyroid drugs. The receptors stem from a young woman with Graves disease.

This clonotype has a count of ten or more. The chain couples TRBV18 to TRBJ1-5; D may be TRBD1 (5 bases). The length of the CDR3 is 14 residues. Germline V gene sequence: CDR1 KGHSH, CDR2 LQKENI. The V end was cut by 3 bases, the J end by 3 bases, with 9 bases between. The CDR3 DNA sequence: TGTGCCAGCTCACCGGGGCAGAACAATCAGCCCCAGCATTTT. This gives the protein CASSPGQNNQPQHF.

The chain recombines TRBV12-3 or TRBV12-4 with TRBJ2-7; D not certain. The CDR3 totals 13 residues. Trimming removed 8 bases at V and 2 bases at J, with 13 bases between. CDR3 amino acids: CASSEVGTYEQYF. The CDR3 DNA reads as TGTGCCAGCTCCGAGGTGGGGACCTACGAGCAGTACTTC.

In this sample, this clonotype turned up many times. The gene calls are TRBV28 and TRBJ2-3; a weak D match, TRBD1 (5 bases). V was pared by 7 bases and J by 2 bases, with 10 bases between. Germline lookup yields CDR1 MDHEN and CDR2 SYDVKM. The CDR3 totals 13 residues. CDR3 sequence reads: CASNDRVTDTQYF. Here the CDR3 DNA reads TGTGCCAGCAACGACAGAGTCACAGATACGCAGTATTTT.

The rearrangement uses TRBV25-1 and TRBJ1-5; D not resolved. CDR1 and CDR2 (germline): MGHDK, SYGVNS. The CDR3 totals 14 residues. V gave up 2 bases and J gave up 7 bases, with 12 bases separating them. The CDR3 DNA reads as TGTGCCAGCAGTGAAGTGGGGAGCGGGCAGCCCCAGCATTTT. It translates to CASSEVGSGQPQHF.

The chain uses TRBV6-1 and TRBJ2-5; D call uncertain. This CDR3 region has 14 residues. The germline V gene has CDR1 MNHNS and CDR2 SASEGT. Trimming took off 3 bases at V and 0 bases at J, with 8 bases between the two ends. CDR3 region: CASSEILYQETQYF. The DNA for the CDR3 is TGTGCCAGCAGTGAGATCCTGTACCAAGAGACCCAGTACTTC.

At least ten counts were recorded for this clonotype. The CDR3 sequence is CASSPGTGRDYGYTF. In DNA form, the CDR3 reads TGTGCCAGCTCGCCAGGGACAGGGCGGGACTATGGCTACACCTTC. This chain uses TRBV18 with TRBJ1-2, with TRBD1 matching over 9 bases. The CDR3 contains 15 residues. Germline V gene sequence: CDR1 KGHSH, CDR2 LQKENI. The ends lost 6 bases at V and 3 bases at J; junction bases unmatched: 8.

This clonotype appeared many times. The chain combines TRBV7-3 with TRBJ2-7; weak D call: TRBD2 (5 bases). Germline CDR1 is SGHTA and CDR2 is FQGTGA. The CDR3 extends over 13 amino acids. V was cut by 1 base and J by 7 bases, with 11 bases left in between. This CDR3 reads CASSLIGGREQYF. CDR3 sequence (DNA): TGTGCCAGCAGCTTAATAGGCGGGCGGGAGCAGTACTTC.

This clonotype showed up many times. The CDR3 loop reads CASTLQGFLSSEQFF. The CDR3 nucleotides are TGTGCCAGCACCCTACAAGGGTTTCTCTCCAGTGAGCAGTTCTTC. The chain has TRBV6-1 and TRBJ2-1; no clear D. Per the germline V gene, CDR1 is MNHNS and CDR2 is SASEGT. Trimming cost V 7 bases and J 9 bases, with 22 bases left between them. The CDR3 runs 15 residues.

The rearrangement joins TRBV15 to TRBJ2-3, with a tentative D call TRBD1 (6 bases). CDR1 and CDR2 from the germline V gene are LNHNV and YYDKDF (reference sequence). With 4 bases removed from V and 0 bases from J, the gap between germline ends came to 8 bases. The CDR3 length is 14 residues. CDR3 nucleotide sequence: TGTGCCACCAGCAAGACAGGAAGCACAGATACGCAGTATTTT. This gives the protein CATSKTGSTDTQYF. Combining the CDR3 with reference TRBV15 and TRBJ2-3 gives the whole variable domain DAMVIQNPRYQVTQFGKPVTLSCSQTLNHNVMYWYQQKSSQAPKLLFHYYDKDFNNEADTPDNFQSRRPNTSFCFLDIRSPGLGDTAMYLCATSKTGSTDTQYFGPGTRLTVL.

This clonotype appeared many times. This chain uses TRBV3-1 with TRBJ2-1, with unresolved D. The assigned J gene may be wrong: the sequence end matches TRBJ2-5 better. CDR3 length: 15 residues. Germline-derived CDR1 and CDR2 are LGHDT and YNNKEL (reference sequence). CDR3 amino acids: CASRTKVAPTETQYF. In DNA form, the CDR3 reads TGTGCCAGCAGGACAAAGGTGGCACCCACGGAGACCCAGTACTTC.

This clonotype appeared many times. This chain connects TRBV20-1 to TRBJ2-1; D possibly uses TRBD1 or TRBD2 (7 bases each). Trimming took off 6 bases at V and 2 bases at J, with 23 bases between the two ends. The germline CDR1 and CDR2 sequences are DFQATT and SNEGSKA (reference sequence). The CDR3 is made up of 17 amino acids. The CDR3 nucleotides are TGCAGTGCCCAGGGGGACGGCGGAGGGGGGGCCTACAATGAGCAGTTCTTC. Translation: CSAQGDGGGGAYNEQFF.

The CDR3 sequence is CASRRQVRGLQETQYF. Written as DNA, the CDR3 is TGTGCCAGCAGGCGACAGGTGCGAGGTCTTCAAGAGACCCAGTACTTC. V is TRBV2 and J is TRBJ2-5; TRBD1 might be the D (6 bases). The CDR3 spans 16 residues. Germline CDR1 is SNHLY and CDR2 is FYNNEI. V lost 6 bases to trimming and J lost 2 bases, with 19 bases between them.

The chain couples TRBV4-2 to TRBJ2-3, with D possibly matching TRBD2 (6 bases). The CDR3 runs to 18 residues. Between the trimmed V and J ends, which lost 3 bases and 1 base, there was a span of 20 bases. Germline V lookup: CDR1 LGHNA, CDR2 YNFKEQ. The CDR3 region has the DNA TGTGCCAGCAGCCAGCCGGGACTCTACTACCTGGGCACAGATACGCAGTATTTT. It codes for CASSQPGLYYLGTDTQYF.

About this clonotype: This may come from a read error, since a much larger clone is one base off. Given the absence of the conserved phenylalanine or tryptophan at the CDR3 end, a read error is likely. J is TRBJ1-1 and V is TRBV11-2; D is ambiguous. Germline values: CDR1 SGHAT, CDR2 FQNNGV. V was shortened by 5 bases and J by 4 bases, with 14 bases between the two germline ends. The CDR3 totals 14 residues. This chain's CDR3 is CASSLHLPSTEAFL. The CDR3 DNA is TGTGCCAGCAGCCTACACCTGCCGTCCACTGAAGCTTTCTTA.

The V and J genes are TRBV7-3 and TRBJ2-3; 9 nucleotides match TRBD1. V was pared by 6 bases and J by 2 bases, with 6 bases of the junction left unmatched. The length of the CDR3 is 15 residues. Germline lookup yields CDR1 SGHTA and CDR2 FQGTGA. The CDR3 coding sequence is TGTGCCAGCAGTCGGGACAGGGCTAACACAGATACGCAGTATTTT. It yields the protein CASSRDRANTDTQYF. The full variable domain, with the rest looked up from reference TRBV7-3 and TRBJ2-3, is GAGVSQTPSNKVTEKGKYVELRCDPISGHTALYWYRQSLGQGPEFLIYFQGTGAADDSGLPNDRFFAVRPEGSVSTLKIQRTERGDSAVYLCASSRDRANTDTQYFGPGTRLTVL.

This chain links TRBV5-5 with TRBJ2-3; no firm D call. Germline V gene data show CDR1 as SGHKS and CDR2 as YYEKEE (reference sequence). The CDR3 length is 13 residues. V lost 0 bases to trimming and J lost 9 bases, with 11 bases between them. In nucleotides, the CDR3 is TGTGCCAGCAGCTTGGCACTCCAGCCCACGCAGTATTTT. It translates to CASSLALQPTQYF.

This clonotype has a count of ten or more. This chain links TRBV20-1 with TRBJ2-5, with D hard to call. Germline assignment: CDR1 DFQATT and CDR2 SNEGSKA (reference sequence). The germline V and J ends were trimmed by 0 bases and 5 bases, with 10 bases remaining between them. CDR3 length equals 13 residues. CDR3 nucleotide sequence: TGCAGTGCTAGAGATGACCGTGGGGAGACCCAGTACTTC. Its translation: CSARDDRGETQYF.

In this sample, this clonotype turned up a few times. V gene TRBV19 combines with J gene TRBJ1-1; TRBD1 is a possible D gene (6 bases). With 3 bases removed from V and 4 bases from J, the gap between germline ends came to 15 bases. The CDR3 sequence is 15 residues long. CDR1 is LNHDA, CDR2 SQIVND, per germline (reference sequence). The CDR3 sequence: CASSILLGGSTEAFF. The CDR3 nucleotides read TGTGCCAGTAGTATTCTGCTAGGGGGGTCCACTGAAGCTTTCTTT.

About this clonotype itself: Given the absence of the conserved phenylalanine or tryptophan at the CDR3 end, a read error is likely. This rearrangement joins TRBV27 to TRBJ2-7; 7 bases align to TRBD2. V gave up 9 bases and J gave up 4 bases; unmatched junction bases: 12. Germline-derived CDR1 and CDR2 are MNHEY and SMNVEV (reference sequence). The CDR3 length is 14 residues. The CDR3 is CASRPRGEGYEQYS. For the CDR3, the DNA is TGTGCCAGTAGACCCCGAGGGGAGGGGTACGAGCAGTACTCC.

This chain connects TRBV6-4 to TRBJ2-7, with a tentative D call TRBD2 (6 bases). V was shortened by 2 bases and J by 4 bases, with 18 bases between the two germline ends. This CDR3 contains 16 residues. CDR1 MRHNA and CDR2 SNTAGT come from the germline V gene. DNA of the CDR3: TGTGCCAGCAGTGACCCCATCGGCGGGATGGTTTACGAGCAGTACTTC. Translating gives CASSDPIGGMVYEQYF.

The chain is built from TRBV11-3 and TRBJ2-1; weak D call: TRBD2 (6 bases). CDR1 and CDR2 from the germline V gene are SGHNT and YENEEA. The CDR3 is 16 amino acids. Deletions cut 4 bases from V and 7 bases from J, with 20 bases between. CDR3 nucleotides: TGTGCCAGCAGCTCGGAGGGGCGGGGAGGTGAAAATGAGCAGTTCTTC. Translated, it gives CASSSEGRGGENEQFF. Supplemented by reference TRBV11-3 and TRBJ2-1, the full variable domain reads EAGVVQSPRYKIIEKKQPVAFWCNPISGHNTLYWYLQNLGQGPELLIRYENEEAVDDSQLPKDRFSAERLKGVDSTLKIQPAELGDSAVYLCASSSEGRGGENEQFFGPGTRLTVL.

The CDR3 DNA is TGTGCCAGCAATGGATGGGGGATGCTCGGGGCCTACAATGAGCAGTTCTTC. It specifies CASNGWGMLGAYNEQFF. This chain links TRBV28 with TRBJ2-1; D possibly uses TRBD1 or TRBD2 (5 bases each). Germline CDR1 and CDR2: MDHEN and SYDVKM. The CDR3 spans 17 residues. V dropped 7 bases and J dropped 2 bases, with 21 bases sitting between them.

This clonotype was seen a few times. The J gene is TRBJ2-7, the V gene TRBV4-1; perhaps TRBD2 as D (7 bases). The germline CDR1 and CDR2 sequences are MGHRA and YSYEKL. The CDR3 runs to 17 residues. V lost 4 bases, J lost 7 bases, and 26 bases lay in between. The CDR3 sequence: CASSPLRGRAPWIEQYF. The DNA for the CDR3 is TGCGCCAGCAGCCCCTTGAGGGGGAGGGCCCCGTGGATTGAGCAGTACTTC.

Ten or more counts support this clonotype. V gene TRBV28 combines with J gene TRBJ1-5; D call uncertain. Germline V gene data show CDR1 as MDHEN and CDR2 as SYDVKM. V lost 6 bases, J lost 5 bases, and 17 bases lay in between. CDR3 length equals 15 residues. CDR3 bases: TGTGCCAGCAGCCCCCTTCGGGGATCGGATCAGCCCCAGCATTTT. This translates into CASSPLRGSDQPQHF.

This clonotype was observed a few times. The chain combines TRBV6-1 with TRBJ2-3; 11 bases align to TRBD1. Germline V gives CDR1 MNHNS, CDR2 SASEGT. After removal of 10 bases from V and 3 bases from J, the junction contained 3 bases not matched to a gene. This CDR3 is built from 13 residues. The CDR3: CATWDRGTDTQYF. The CDR3 DNA is TGTGCCACTTGGGACAGGGGGACAGATACGCAGTATTTT.

Ten or more counts support this clonotype. The V call is TRBV7-9, the J call TRBJ2-7; D may be TRBD2 (6 bases). The germline V gene has CDR1 SEHNR and CDR2 FQNEAQ (reference sequence). The CDR3 runs 14 residues. With 5 bases removed from V and 2 bases from J, the gap between germline ends came to 13 bases. The CDR3 region has the DNA TGTGCCAGCAGCCCTCCCGGGGGACCCTACGAGCAGTACTTC. This gives the protein CASSPPGGPYEQYF.

In this sample, this clonotype turned up many times. The chain is built from TRBV27 and TRBJ2-7, with D perhaps TRBD2 (6 bases). CDR1 and CDR2 from the germline V gene are MNHEY and SMNVEV (reference sequence). Trimming took 3 bases from V and 10 from J, leaving 19 bases between them. The CDR3 covers 14 residues. CDR3 amino acids: CASSFAGSPTEQYF. The CDR3 DNA follows: TGTGCCAGCAGTTTTGCGGGGTCCCCTACTGAACAGTACTTC.

This clonotype was detected many times. The chain recombines TRBV3-1 with TRBJ2-4; D is unresolved. V lost 1 base and J lost 4, with 11 bases in between. CDR3 length: 15 amino acids. From germline, CDR1 is LGHDT and CDR2 YNNKEL (reference sequence). The DNA of the CDR3 is TGTGCCAGCAGCCAAGTATCTCGAGAGAAAAACATTCAGTACTTC. Translating gives CASSQVSREKNIQYF.

This clonotype has a handful of counts. The chain joins TRBV9 to TRBJ2-1; a weak D match, TRBD2 (6 bases). Germline-derived CDR1 and CDR2 are SGDLS and YYNGEE. Trimming removed 0 bases from V and 6 bases from J, with 13 bases in between. CDR3 length: 15 amino acids. The CDR3 DNA follows: TGTGCCAGCAGCGTAGGGAGGGAGCCCGGCAATGAGCAGTTCTTC. Amino acid sequence: CASSVGREPGNEQFF.